These 30 T cell receptor beta chains came from one sample sequenced in a study of T cells in women clearing cervical HPV infection. Repertoires were generated with immunoSEQ multiplex PCR, while TCRdb's copy carries only in-frame clones and drops some. The listing records fewer than 35,000 clones. Sequencing used blood buffy coat. All receptors come from a woman aged 18 to 75 with a cervical HPV16 infection that either progressed to CIN3+ or cleared (not recorded which).

For this clone: The read ends 3 residues early relative to the CDR3; the germline J gene fills the gap. The rearrangement links TRBV20-1 to TRBJ1-1, with D perhaps TRBD1 (6 bases). Germline V gene lookup returns CDR1 DFQATT and CDR2 SNEGSKA (reference sequence). The CDR3 loop spans 13 amino acids. The V end was cut by 3 bases, the J end by 4 bases, with 12 bases between. CDR3 DNA (partial): TGCAGTGCTAGGGGTGGCAGGGGCACTGAA. Its translation is CSARGGRGTE. In full, the CDR3 reads CSARGGRGTEAFF.

On this clone itself: The read terminates 3 residues before the CDR3 end, so the remaining end is supplied by the germline J gene. This chain uses TRBV6-2 or TRBV6-3 with TRBJ1-2; D is possibly TRBD1 (5 bases). This CDR3 comprises 14 residues. Germline V gene lookup returns CDR1 MNHEY and CDR2 SVGEGT. CDR3 DNA, as far as it was read: TGTGCCAGCAGTTACCAGCGGGGGGGTACCGAC. Translating gives CASSYQRGGTD. In full, the CDR3 is CASSYQRGGTDYTF.

Of note for this clone: Read sequence stops 3 residues before the CDR3 end, and the germline J gene provides the missing end. The V and J genes are TRBV18 and TRBJ2-5; possible D gene TRBD2, 6 bases. The V end lost 3 bases, the J end lost 2 bases, and 16 bases lay between the germline ends. Germline CDR1 reads KGHSH; CDR2 reads LQKENI. This CDR3 has 16 residues. The CDR3 bases that were read are TGTGCCAGCTCACCGCTCGTTGCGGGGATACAAGAGACC. Its protein product is CASSPLVAGIQET. The whole CDR3 sequence reads CASSPLVAGIQETQYF.

In regard to this clone: The read halts 3 residues ahead of the CDR3 end, with the missing end drawn from the germline J gene. The chain carries TRBV19 and TRBJ1-2, with 11 bases aligning to TRBD1. This CDR3 comprises 14 residues. CDR1 is LNHDA and CDR2 is SQIVND in the germline V gene (reference sequence). Partial CDR3 DNA: TGTGCCAGTAGCCGGGACAGGGGGGTAAATGAC. Translating gives CASSRDRGVND. The full CDR3 reads CASSRDRGVNDYTF.

A note on this clone: The CDR3 end falls 3 residues outside the read, so it is completed with the germline J gene. The rearrangement links TRBV6-1 to TRBJ1-1; 9 bases align to TRBD1. V shed 2 bases and J 5 bases; nucleotides not matched to a gene: 3. Germline values: CDR1 MNHNS, CDR2 SASEGT. The CDR3 has 14 amino acids. The CDR3 here is CASSEIGTGTEAFF. Partial CDR3 DNA: TGTGCCAGCAGTGAAATAGGGACAGGGACTGAA.

Of note for this clone: The read terminates 3 residues ahead of where the CDR3 ends, so the germline J gene completes it. J is TRBJ2-7 and V is TRBV29-1; TRBD2 matches at 7 bases. This CDR3 comprises 15 residues. Germline CDR1 reads SQVTM; CDR2 reads ANQGSEA. The V gene end was trimmed by 4 bases and the J gene end by 2 bases; junction bases not matched to a gene: 11. The covered CDR3 bases are TGCAGCGTTGGCGGCCGACAGCGGGATCCCTACGAG. Protein product: CSVGGRQRDPYE. The complete CDR3 sequence is CSVGGRQRDPYEQYF.

Concerning this clone: The CDR3 extends 3 residues past the end of the read, so its final part is completed from the germline J gene. The chain uses TRBV7-9 and TRBJ2-7, with D maybe TRBD1 (8 bases). Trimming removed 6 bases from V and 4 bases from J, with 16 bases in between. The CDR3 spans 14 residues. Germline CDR1 and CDR2: SEHNR and FQNEAQ (reference sequence). The CDR3 region is CASSSYRGGYEQYF. The DNA read from the CDR3 is TGTGCCAGCAGTTCCTACAGGGGGGGGTACGAG.

In the case of this clone: The read terminates 3 residues ahead of where the CDR3 ends, so the germline J gene completes it. The rearrangement uses TRBV5-1 and TRBJ2-1, with D possibly being TRBD2 (5 bases). The CDR3 length is 15 residues. From germline, CDR1 is SGHRS and CDR2 YFSETQ. Trimming pared 0 bases from V and 2 bases from J, leaving 9 bases between. The sequenced CDR3 bases are TGCGCCAGCAGCTTGGGGATCGGGGCCTACAATGAG. It yields the protein CASSLGIGAYNE. The whole CDR3 protein reads CASSLGIGAYNEQFF.

A remark on this clone: The read stops 3 residues short of the end of the CDR3; the missing end is completed from the germline J gene. The chain carries TRBV18 and TRBJ2-4, with TRBD1 matching over 8 bases. The length of the CDR3 is 18 residues. Germline loops: CDR1 KGHSH, CDR2 LQKENI. The CDR3 sequence: CASSPGDRRRSKNYGQYF. The part of the CDR3 DNA that was read is TGTGCCAGCTCACCAGGGGACAGGAGGAGAAGTAAGAACTATGGT.

About this clone: Read coverage stops 3 residues before the CDR3 terminus; the germline J gene supplies the remainder. This rearrangement joins TRBV30 to TRBJ1-1, with TRBD1 identical over 9 bases. The germline gives CDR1 GTSNPN, CDR2 SVGIG (reference sequence). V lost 3 bases, J lost 5 bases, and 4 bases stayed unmatched. The CDR3 totals 13 residues. CDR3 region: CAWRGTGRTEAFF. Incomplete CDR3 DNA: TGTGCCTGGAGGGGGACAGGGCGAACTGAA. The variable domain in full, with the rest retrieved from reference TRBV30 and TRBJ1-1, is SQTIHQWPATLVQPVGSPLSLECTVEGTSNPNLYWYRQAAGRGLQLLFYSVGIGQISSEVPQNLSASRPQDRQFILSSKKLLLSDSGFYLCAWRGTGRTEAFFGQGTRLTVV.

To note about this clone: With the read ending 3 residues before the CDR3 end, the germline J gene is used to fill in that end. The chain carries TRBV7-2 and TRBJ1-2; D call uncertain. The CDR3 runs 14 residues. Germline V CDR1 and CDR2: SGHTA, FQGNSA. Incomplete CDR3 DNA: TGTGCCAGCAGCTCCGGGGTGGGCACAGATACC. It translates to CASSSGVGTDT. The whole CDR3 sequence reads CASSSGVGTDTYTF. Looking up the rest from reference TRBV7-2 and TRBJ1-2 gives the full variable domain: GAGVSQSPSNKVTEKGKDVELRCDPISGHTALYWYRQSLGQGLEFLIYFQGNSAPDKSGLPSDRFSAERTGGSVSTLTIQRTQQEDSAVYLCASSSGVGTDTYTFGSGTRLTVV.

Turning to this clone: The sequenced fragment ends 3 residues before the CDR3 boundary, so the rest is inferred from the germline J gene. The rearrangement joins TRBV5-6 to TRBJ1-2; the match to TRBD1 covers 10 bases. The CDR3 is made up of 14 amino acids. CDR1 SGHDT and CDR2 YYEEEE come from the germline V gene. The CDR3 loop is CASSSGDRGRGYTF. The sequenced CDR3 bases are TGTGCCAGCAGCTCGGGAGACAGGGGGCGAGGC.

About this clone itself: The CDR3 goes on 3 residues after the read ends, and that part is filled in from the germline J gene. This rearrangement joins TRBV11-2 to TRBJ1-6; 10 bases match TRBD1. The germline V gene has CDR1 SGHAT and CDR2 FQNNGV. This CDR3 is built from 15 residues. J gave up 8 bases and V 5 bases, and 6 bases lay outside the gene matches. CDR3 sequence reads: CASSAGTGVYSPLHF. CDR3 DNA (partial): TGTGCCAGCAGCGCAGGGACAGGGGTTTATTCACCC.

CDR3 residues: CASTWGGVNQPQHF. The sequenced part of the CDR3 DNA is TGTGCCAGTACCTGGGGCGGAGTCAATCAGCCC. The rearrangement uses TRBV19 and TRBJ1-5, with D tentatively TRBD1 (5 bases). The sequence runs out 3 residues before the end of the CDR3; the remainder is reconstructed from the germline J gene. Trimming cost V 7 bases and J 3 bases, with 13 bases left between them. CDR1 is LNHDA, CDR2 SQIVND, per germline (reference sequence). The CDR3 is 14 residues long.

As regards this clone: The missing CDR3 end, 3 residues past where the read stops, is filled in from the germline J gene. The V gene is TRBV2, the J gene TRBJ2-3; 7 bases agree with TRBD2. Germline CDR1 and CDR2: SNHLY and FYNNEI. This CDR3 contains 15 residues. CDR3 DNA (partial): TGTGCCAGCGGGGGGGGTGGGGCGTACCAAGAGACG. Translation: CASGGGGAYQET. The CDR3 in its entirety is CASGGGGAYQETQYF. The full variable domain, rest sourced from reference TRBV2 and TRBJ2-3, is EPEVTQTPSHQVTQMGQEVILRCVPISNHLYFYWYRQILGQKVEFLVSFYNNEISEKSEIFDDQFSVERPDGSNFTLKIRSTKLEDSAMYFCASGGGGAYQETQYFGPGTRLTVL.

A remark on this clone: The read halts 3 residues ahead of the CDR3 end, with the missing end drawn from the germline J gene. The sample has other DNA sequences that encode this CDR3 too. The chain joins TRBV29-1 to TRBJ1-2; 10 bases match TRBD1. The CDR3 sequence is 14 residues long. In germline, CDR1 is SQVTM, CDR2 ANQGSEA. CDR3 amino acids: CSVEEGDRGYDYTF. The sequenced part of the CDR3 DNA is TGCAGCGTTGAAGAGGGGGACAGGGGCTACGAC.

Comments on this clone: Read sequence stops 3 residues before the CDR3 end, and the germline J gene provides the missing end. V and J are TRBV24-1 and TRBJ2-3; TRBD2 agrees at 9 bases. V was pared by 1 base and J by 5 bases, with 6 bases of the junction left unmatched. The germline V gene has CDR1 KGHDR and CDR2 SFDVKD. This CDR3 comprises 16 residues. CDR3 bases read: TGTGCCACCAGTGATTTTTTGGCTAGCGGGATAGATACG. Amino acid sequence: CATSDFLASGIDT. The full CDR3 protein is CATSDFLASGIDTQYF.

As for this clone: Sequencing ends 3 residues short of the CDR3 end; the germline J gene provides the rest. The genes are TRBV7-2 and TRBJ2-7, with a tentative D call TRBD1 (5 bases). Germline values: CDR1 SGHTA, CDR2 FQGNSA. V lost 3 bases and J lost 2, with 8 bases in between. The length of the CDR3 is 13 residues. The sequenced part of the CDR3 DNA is TGTGCCAGCAGCTTTGACAGTCCCTACGAG. Its translation: CASSFDSPYE. The entire CDR3 reads CASSFDSPYEQYF.

In regard to this clone: Read sequence stops 3 residues before the CDR3 end, and the germline J gene provides the missing end. This chain uses TRBV19 with TRBJ2-5, with TRBD2 as a possible D gene (6 bases). Germline CDR1 is LNHDA and CDR2 is SQIVND (reference sequence). CDR3 length equals 13 residues. The V gene lost 3 bases and the J gene lost 1 base, with 6 bases spanning the gap. This CDR3 reads CASSMGLQETQYF. Partial CDR3 DNA: TGTGCCAGTAGTATGGGACTCCAAGAGACC.

In regard to this clone: The CDR3 end is not reached by the read, which stops 3 residues before it; the germline J gene fills it in. The chain is built from TRBV5-1 and TRBJ2-5; 9 bases map to TRBD1. This CDR3 comprises 15 residues. V lost 1 base, J lost 2 bases, and 3 bases stayed unmatched. Germline-derived CDR1 and CDR2 are SGHRS and YFSETQ. CDR3 bases read: TGCGCCAGCAGCTTGAGAGGGACAGGGCAAGAGACC. Protein sequence: CASSLRGTGQET. The full CDR3 protein is CASSLRGTGQETQYF.

As concerns this clone: The read ends 3 residues early relative to the CDR3; the germline J gene fills the gap. J is TRBJ1-2 and V is TRBV18, with 10 bases that match TRBD1. The CDR3 runs to 15 residues. Germline CDR1 and CDR2: KGHSH and LQKENI. Trimming cost V 4 bases and J 5 bases; bases outside gene matches: 7. The CDR3 is CASSQDRGNTYGYTF. The CDR3 DNA, read in part, is TGTGCCAGCTCACAGGACAGGGGGAACACTTATGGC.

To note about this clone: This CDR3 is also generated by other DNA sequences in the sample. The CDR3 DNA, read in part, is TGTGCCAGCTCACCAGACAGTGGGTCCAATCAGCCC. Translation: CASSPDSGSNQP. The CDR3 in its entirety is CASSPDSGSNQPQHF. The J gene is TRBJ1-5, the V gene TRBV18; tentatively, D is TRBD1 (5 bases). The read gets to within 3 residues of the CDR3 end, and the germline J gene fills in the rest. Germline V lookup: CDR1 KGHSH, CDR2 LQKENI. The CDR3 has 15 amino acids. V gave up 2 bases and J gave up 3 bases, with 11 bases separating them.

Details on this clone: The CDR3 is cut off 3 residues early in the read; its end comes from the germline J gene. The V call is TRBV20-1, the J call TRBJ1-1; D ambiguous. V lost 3 bases to trimming and J lost 0 bases, with 8 bases between them. The CDR3 sequence is 13 residues long. Per the germline V gene, CDR1 is DFQATT and CDR2 is SNEGSKA (reference sequence). CDR3 bases read: TGCAGTGCTAGGGGCGGGGTGAACACTGAA. Translating gives CSARGGVNTE. The entire CDR3 protein is CSARGGVNTEAFF.

For this clone: The DNA ends 3 residues before the CDR3 does, and the rest of the CDR3 is filled in from the germline J gene. This sequence joins TRBV5-1 and TRBJ2-5; 9 bases are a match to TRBD2. Germline V CDR1 and CDR2: SGHRS, YFSETQ. Germline trimming cut 2 bases from V and 5 bases from J; bases unmatched to any gene: 13. The CDR3 is 17 amino acids. CDR3: CASSFGGSSGGVETQYF. CDR3 DNA (partial): TGCGCCAGCAGCTTTGGAGGGAGTAGCGGGGGTGTGGAGACC.

Details on this clone: Germline is not matched at one junction end, which may reflect a read error. Read coverage stops 3 residues before the CDR3 terminus; the germline J gene supplies the remainder. The rearrangement uses TRBV12-3 or TRBV12-4 and TRBJ1-6; perhaps TRBD1 as D (6 bases). CDR3 length equals 15 residues. This chain's CDR3 is CASSGGDRYNSPLHF. The DNA read from the CDR3 is TGTGCCAGCAGTGGGGGTGACAGGTATAACTCACCC.

A word on this clone: The read terminates 3 residues ahead of where the CDR3 ends, so the germline J gene completes it. V usage is TRBV20-1 and J usage is TRBJ1-5; 7 bases fit TRBD1. Trimming removed 5 bases from V and 7 bases from J; junction bases left unmatched: 5. The CDR3 length is 12 residues. Germline CDR1 is DFQATT and CDR2 is SNEGSKA (reference sequence). Partial CDR3 DNA: TGCAGTGCTTGGACAGGAAGGCAGCCC. Protein: CSAWTGRQP. The CDR3 as a whole reads CSAWTGRQPQHF.

Notes on this clone: The read halts 3 residues ahead of the CDR3 end, with the missing end drawn from the germline J gene. This chain uses TRBV20-1 with TRBJ2-1, with 14 bases that match TRBD2. Germline-derived CDR1 and CDR2 are DFQATT and SNEGSKA (reference sequence). After removal of 4 bases from V and 9 bases from J, the junction contained 17 bases not matched to a gene. The CDR3 length is 18 residues. The CDR3 bases that were read are TGCAGTGCTATTACCCCGGGACTAGCGGGAGAGGGTAGCGGTGAG. Its protein is CSAITPGLAGEGSGE. The entire CDR3 protein reads CSAITPGLAGEGSGEQFF.

To note about this clone: The read falls 3 residues short of the CDR3 end, and the missing part is taken from the germline J gene. The rearrangement uses TRBV5-1 and TRBJ2-3; possible D gene TRBD2, 5 bases. Germline V CDR1 and CDR2: SGHRS, YFSETQ. The CDR3 has 14 amino acids. The CDR3 is CASSSRGHQETQYF. The sequenced CDR3 bases are TGCGCCAGCAGTTCCAGAGGGCATCAAGAGACG.

A note on this clone: The read gets to within 3 residues of the CDR3 end, and the germline J gene fills in the rest. The chain combines TRBV19 with TRBJ1-4; TRBD1 aligns across 9 bases. Losses at the gene ends were 4 bases for V and 2 bases for J; bases not matched to a gene: 2. The CDR3 is 15 amino acids. Germline V gene sequence: CDR1 LNHDA, CDR2 SQIVND (reference sequence). The CDR3 is CASSTGTGTNEKLFF. CDR3 DNA (partial): TGTGCCAGTAGTACCGGGACAGGGACTAATGAAAAA.

The sequenced part of the CDR3 DNA is TGTGCCAGCAGCGCGACTGGCAATCAGCCC. Translated: CASSATGNQP. The entire CDR3 protein is CASSATGNQPQHF. The V gene is TRBV7-9, the J gene TRBJ1-5, with no clear D. The CDR3 end falls 3 residues outside the read, so it is completed with the germline J gene. The CDR3 totals 13 residues. The germline V and J ends were trimmed by 5 bases and 2 bases, with 7 bases remaining between them. Germline CDR1 and CDR2: SEHNR and FQNEAQ (reference sequence).